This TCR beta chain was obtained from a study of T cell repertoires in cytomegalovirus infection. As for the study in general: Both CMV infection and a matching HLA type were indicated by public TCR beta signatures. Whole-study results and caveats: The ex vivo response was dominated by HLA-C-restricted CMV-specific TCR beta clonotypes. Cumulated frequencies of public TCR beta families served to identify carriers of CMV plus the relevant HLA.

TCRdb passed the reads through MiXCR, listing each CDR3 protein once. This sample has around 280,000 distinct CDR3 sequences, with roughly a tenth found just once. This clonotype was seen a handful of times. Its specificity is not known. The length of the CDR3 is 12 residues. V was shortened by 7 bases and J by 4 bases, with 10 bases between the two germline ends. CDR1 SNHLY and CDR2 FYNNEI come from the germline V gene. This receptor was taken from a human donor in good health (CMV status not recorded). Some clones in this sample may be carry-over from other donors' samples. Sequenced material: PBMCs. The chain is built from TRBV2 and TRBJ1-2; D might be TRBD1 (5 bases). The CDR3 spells CASNEGTYGYTF. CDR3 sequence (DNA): TGTGCCAGCAACGAGGGGACCTATGGCTACACCTTC.